Listed below are T cell receptor beta chains from one sample, sequenced in a study of Graves' ophthalmopathy and Graves' hyperthyroidism. TCRdb reanalysed the multiplex PCR reads using MiXCR and keeps one entry per CDR3 protein. The sample records 350,000 to 400,000 distinct CDR3 sequences, approximately 16% being singletons. Sequenced input: peripheral blood. These receptors all stem from a woman aged 18 to 35 with Graves' ophthalmopathy. The CDR3 runs from the conserved cysteine through the conserved F or W. The D gene is left open where the match is weak. Clone size is stated in some rows and not others, as once, few, many or a class when expanded.

d_call: -
clone_size: -
v_call: TRBV28
j_call: TRBJ2-5
cdr3_aa: CASSFWGRHLRETQYF
cdr3_nt: TGTGCCAGCAGTTTCTGGGGGCGTCACCTGAGGGAGACCCAGTACTTC

d_call: TRBD2
clone_size: many
v_call: TRBV6-5
j_call: TRBJ2-3
cdr3_aa: CASTPTSGADTQYF
cdr3_nt: TGTGCCAGCACCCCGACTAGCGGGGCAGATACGCAGTATTTT

d_call: -
clone_size: many
v_call: TRBV5-1
j_call: TRBJ2-5
cdr3_aa: CASSFWRSNTQETQYF
cdr3_nt: TGCGCCAGCAGCTTTTGGCGTTCTAACACCCAAGAGACCCAGTACTTC

d_call: -
clone_size: many
v_call: TRBV20-1
j_call: TRBJ2-7
cdr3_aa: CSASPDSYEQYF
cdr3_nt: TGCAGTGCTAGCCCGGACTCCTACGAGCAGTACTTC

d_call: -
clone_size: many
v_call: TRBV4-3
j_call: TRBJ2-5
cdr3_aa: CASSPPGRSQETQYF
cdr3_nt: TGCGCCAGCAGCCCCCCCGGACGGAGCCAAGAGACCCAGTACTTC

d_call: -
clone_size: many
v_call: TRBV6-5
j_call: TRBJ2-7
cdr3_aa: CASSPRAKWGHEQYF
cdr3_nt: TGTGCCAGCAGCCCCAGGGCCAAGTGGGGGCACGAGCAGTACTTC

d_call: -
clone_size: many
v_call: TRBV11-3
j_call: TRBJ2-2
cdr3_aa: CASSPGGRTGELFF
cdr3_nt: TGTGCCAGCAGCCCCGGGGGCAGAACCGGGGAGCTGTTTTTT

d_call: -
clone_size: many
v_call: TRBV7-2
j_call: TRBJ2-7
cdr3_aa: CASSFPGTELGQYF
cdr3_nt: TGTGCCAGCAGTTTCCCCGGGACGGAACTGGGGCAGTACTTC

d_call: -
clone_size: many
v_call: TRBV20-1
j_call: TRBJ2-7
cdr3_aa: CSARWLSYEQYF
cdr3_nt: TGCAGTGCCAGGTGGCTGTCCTACGAGCAGTACTTC

d_call: -
clone_size: many
v_call: TRBV27
j_call: TRBJ1-6
cdr3_aa: CASSLGQTYNSPLHF
cdr3_nt: TGTGCCAGCAGTCTCGGACAGACTTATAATTCACCCCTCCACTTT

d_call: -
clone_size: many
v_call: TRBV28
j_call: TRBJ1-1
cdr3_aa: CASSLIRSQNTEAFF
cdr3_nt: TGTGCCAGCAGTTTAATAAGAAGCCAGAACACTGAAGCTTTCTTT

d_call: -
clone_size: -
v_call: TRBV13
j_call: TRBJ2-7
cdr3_aa: CASSFRTPGSARYEQYF
cdr3_nt: TGTGCCAGCAGCTTTCGGACACCGGGAAGCGCACGTTACGAGCAGTACTTC

d_call: -
clone_size: -
v_call: TRBV6-1
j_call: TRBJ1-1
cdr3_aa: CASSKEPGIPEAFF
cdr3_nt: TGTGCCAGCAGTAAAGAGCCTGGGATCCCTGAAGCTTTCTTT

d_call: -
clone_size: many
v_call: TRBV19
j_call: TRBJ2-5
cdr3_aa: CASRRDRNQETQYF
cdr3_nt: TGTGCCAGTAGGAGAGACAGGAACCAAGAGACCCAGTACTTC

d_call: -
clone_size: many
v_call: TRBV27
j_call: TRBJ1-5
cdr3_aa: CASSVGGNQPQHF
cdr3_nt: TGTGCCAGCAGTGTCGGCGGGAATCAGCCCCAGCATTTT

d_call: TRBD2
clone_size: many
v_call: TRBV6-2/TRBV6-3
j_call: TRBJ2-5
cdr3_aa: CASSSRTSGRSRETQYF
cdr3_nt: TGTGCCAGCAGTTCGAGGACTAGCGGGAGATCGCGAGAGACCCAGTACTTC

d_call: -
clone_size: many
v_call: TRBV28
j_call: TRBJ1-6
cdr3_aa: CASSYPPVSSLHF
cdr3_nt: TGTGCCAGCAGTTACCCGCCAGTGAGCTCCCTCCACTTT

d_call: TRBD2
clone_size: -
v_call: TRBV12-3/TRBV12-4
j_call: TRBJ2-5
cdr3_aa: CASSVDGGETQYF
cdr3_nt: TGTGCCAGCAGCGTAGACGGGGGGGAGACCCAGTACTTC

d_call: TRBD2
clone_size: -
v_call: TRBV6-2/TRBV6-3
j_call: TRBJ2-5
cdr3_aa: CASNSLNSAGKETQYF
cdr3_nt: TGTGCCAGCAACAGCCTTAACTCAGCGGGAAAAGAGACCCAGTACTTC

d_call: -
clone_size: -
v_call: TRBV11-2
j_call: TRBJ1-3
cdr3_aa: CASSFTPVRTGGNTIYF
cdr3_nt: TGTGCCAGCAGCTTTACCCCCGTCAGGACGGGAGGAAACACCATATATTTT

d_call: TRBD1
clone_size: many
v_call: TRBV28
j_call: TRBJ2-5
cdr3_aa: CASSLRDSSGTVYQETQYF
cdr3_nt: TGTGCCAGCAGTTTAAGGGATAGCTCCGGGACAGTCTACCAAGAGACCCAGTACTTC

d_call: -
clone_size: -
v_call: TRBV20-1
j_call: TRBJ1-1
cdr3_aa: CSALRRGGTEAFF
cdr3_nt: TGCAGTGCCCTACGGCGGGGTGGCACTGAAGCTTTCTTT

d_call: -
clone_size: -
v_call: TRBV7-2
j_call: TRBJ2-7
cdr3_aa: CASSLGLGTPSSYEQYF
cdr3_nt: TGTGCCAGCAGCTTGGGGCTTGGCACGCCGAGCTCCTACGAGCAGTACTTC

d_call: TRBD2
clone_size: few
v_call: TRBV6-1
j_call: TRBJ2-7
cdr3_aa: CASSATGTSWYEQYF
cdr3_nt: TGTGCCAGCAGTGCTACCGGGACTAGCTGGTACGAGCAGTACTTC

d_call: -
clone_size: many
v_call: TRBV7-2
j_call: TRBJ2-7
cdr3_aa: CASSLGLGREQYF
cdr3_nt: TGTGCCAGCAGCTTAGGGCTAGGCCGCGAGCAGTACTTC

d_call: -
clone_size: many
v_call: TRBV7-9
j_call: TRBJ1-1
cdr3_aa: CASLSQMNTEAFF
cdr3_nt: TGTGCCAGCCTATCGCAGATGAACACTGAAGCTTTCTTT

d_call: TRBD1
clone_size: -
v_call: TRBV19
j_call: TRBJ2-7
cdr3_aa: CASSSWGQGMNSYEQYF
cdr3_nt: TGTGCCAGTAGTTCTTGGGGACAGGGGATGAACTCCTACGAGCAGTACTTC

d_call: TRBD1
clone_size: many
v_call: TRBV6-2/TRBV6-3
j_call: TRBJ2-7
cdr3_aa: CASSYSPGTGYEQYF
cdr3_nt: TGTGCCAGCAGTTACAGCCCCGGGACAGGCTACGAGCAGTACTTC

d_call: TRBD1
clone_size: many
v_call: TRBV24-1
j_call: TRBJ2-2
cdr3_aa: CATSEGTGLAGELFF
cdr3_nt: TGTGCCACCAGCGAAGGGACAGGGTTAGCCGGGGAGCTGTTTTTT

d_call: -
clone_size: many
v_call: TRBV5-1
j_call: TRBJ2-7
cdr3_aa: CASSLQQTLEQYF
cdr3_nt: TGCGCCAGCAGCTTGCAACAGACCCTGGAGCAGTACTTC

d_call: -
clone_size: many
v_call: TRBV5-1
j_call: TRBJ2-7
cdr3_aa: CASSLGGPLYEQYF
cdr3_nt: TGCGCCAGCAGCTTGGGGGGGCCTCTCTACGAGCAGTACTTC

d_call: TRBD1
clone_size: many
v_call: TRBV28
j_call: TRBJ2-7
cdr3_aa: CASSFDRVVTYEQYF
cdr3_nt: TGTGCCAGCAGTTTTGACAGGGTTGTGACCTACGAGCAGTACTTC